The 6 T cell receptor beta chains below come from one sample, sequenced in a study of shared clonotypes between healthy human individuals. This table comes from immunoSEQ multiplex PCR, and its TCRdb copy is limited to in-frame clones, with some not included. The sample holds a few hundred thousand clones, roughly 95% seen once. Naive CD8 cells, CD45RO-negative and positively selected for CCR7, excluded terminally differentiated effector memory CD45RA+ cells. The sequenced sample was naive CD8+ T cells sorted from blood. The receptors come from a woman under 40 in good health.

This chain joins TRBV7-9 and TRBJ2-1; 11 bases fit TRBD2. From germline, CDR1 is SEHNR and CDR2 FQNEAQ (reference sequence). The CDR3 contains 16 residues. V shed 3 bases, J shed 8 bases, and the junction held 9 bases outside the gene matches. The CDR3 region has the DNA TGTGCCAGCAGCTTGGGACTAGCGGAGACGATTGATGAGCAGTTCTTC. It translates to CASSLGLAETIDEQFF.

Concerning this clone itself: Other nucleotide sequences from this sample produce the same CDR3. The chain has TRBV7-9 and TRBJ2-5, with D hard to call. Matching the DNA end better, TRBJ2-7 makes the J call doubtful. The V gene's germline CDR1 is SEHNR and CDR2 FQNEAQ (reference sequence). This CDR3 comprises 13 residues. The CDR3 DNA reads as TGTGCCAGCAGCCCGGGCGGACCCTACGAGCAGTACTTC. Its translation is CASSPGGPYEQYF.

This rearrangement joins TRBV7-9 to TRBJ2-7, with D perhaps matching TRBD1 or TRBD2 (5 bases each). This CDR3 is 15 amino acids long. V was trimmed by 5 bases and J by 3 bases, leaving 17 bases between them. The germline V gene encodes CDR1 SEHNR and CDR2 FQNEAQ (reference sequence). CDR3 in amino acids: CASSPMPGADYEQYF. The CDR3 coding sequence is TGTGCCAGCAGCCCCATGCCCGGGGCGGACTACGAGCAGTACTTC.

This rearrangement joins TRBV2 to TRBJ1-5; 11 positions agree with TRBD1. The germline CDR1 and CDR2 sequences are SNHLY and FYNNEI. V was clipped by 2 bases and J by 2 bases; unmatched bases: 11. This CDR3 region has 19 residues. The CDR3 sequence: CASSETLGQGVIGNQPQHF. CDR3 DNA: TGTGCCAGCAGTGAAACCCTGGGACAGGGGGTTATAGGCAATCAGCCCCAGCATTTT. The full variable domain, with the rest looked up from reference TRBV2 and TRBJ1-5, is EPEVTQTPSHQVTQMGQEVILRCVPISNHLYFYWYRQILGQKVEFLVSFYNNEISEKSEIFDDQFSVERPDGSNFTLKIRSTKLEDSAMYFCASSETLGQGVIGNQPQHFGDGTRLSIL.

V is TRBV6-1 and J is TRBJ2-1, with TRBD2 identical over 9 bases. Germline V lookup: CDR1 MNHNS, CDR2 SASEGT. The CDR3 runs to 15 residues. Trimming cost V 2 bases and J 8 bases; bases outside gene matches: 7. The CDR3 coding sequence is TGTGCCAGCAGTGAATCTTTAGCGGGAGAGCATGAGCAGTTCTTC. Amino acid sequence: CASSESLAGEHEQFF.

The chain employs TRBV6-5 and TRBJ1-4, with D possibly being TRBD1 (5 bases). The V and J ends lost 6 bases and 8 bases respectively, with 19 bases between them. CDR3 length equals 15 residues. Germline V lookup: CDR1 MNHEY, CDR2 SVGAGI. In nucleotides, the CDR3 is TGTGCCAGCAGCCACACCGGGTCCTGGGGGGAAAAACTGTTTTTT. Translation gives CASSHTGSWGEKLFF.